One T cell receptor beta chain is described in this entry. These data belong to a study of blood T cell repertoires in COVID-19. The overall study: The United States, Italy and Spain supplied acute and convalescent COVID-19 samples.

With 2 bases removed from V and 0 bases from J, the gap between germline ends came to 20 bases. Germline assignment: CDR1 SGHAT and CDR2 FQNNGV. This CDR3 region has 18 residues. Per the original methods: Using reference gene primer amplification, nucleated cell counts were estimated. The repertoire was sequenced with immunoSEQ multiplex PCR; TCRdb's copy has only in-frame clones and lacks some. The D gene and trimming were derived from the DNA, and the V and J assignments and clone size from that table. The sample comprises some 39,000 clones, around 85% of which are singletons, and around 4% rests with the top ten.

Material for sequencing was peripheral blood. The V call is TRBV11-2, the J call TRBJ2-7; possible D gene TRBD2, 6 bases. This TCR derives from a man in his 60s with acute or convalescent COVID-19. The chain's CDR3 is CASSLRSVGGPSSYEQYF. CDR3 nucleotides: TGTGCCAGCAGCTTAAGGTCGGTGGGAGGTCCGAGCTCCTACGAGCAGTACTTC. Full variable domain (remainder filled in from reference TRBV11-2 and TRBJ2-7): EAGVAQSPRYKIIEKRQSVAFWCNPISGHATLYWYQQILGQGPKLLIQFQNNGVVDDSQLPKDRFSAERLKGVDSTLKIQPAKLEDSAVYLCASSLRSVGGPSSYEQYFGPGTRLTVT.